Listed here are 13 T cell receptor beta chains from one sample, sequenced in a study of cytomegalovirus exposure and HLA in healthy donors. Assay: immunoSEQ multiplex PCR; the TCRdb copy retains only in-frame clones and omits some. The data show some 170,000 clones, roughly 90% seen once. The specimen sequenced was PBMCs. The receptors were sampled from a man between 18 and 35 years old in good health and CMV-seropositive.

This clone was found once. This chain links TRBV15 with TRBJ2-3; D gene ambiguous. The CDR3 extends over 14 amino acids. Germline CDR1 is LNHNV and CDR2 is YYDKDF (reference sequence). V dropped 2 bases and J dropped 5 bases, with 11 bases sitting between them. The CDR3 region has the DNA TGTGCCACCAGCAGACGAACTTTTGTAGATACGCAGTATTTT. It specifies CATSRRTFVDTQYF.

V gene TRBV5-6 combines with J gene TRBJ2-7; a weak D match, TRBD1 (5 bases). This CDR3 is 14 amino acids long. The germline V gene has CDR1 SGHDT and CDR2 YYEEEE. V lost 0 bases to trimming and J lost 4 bases, with 11 bases between them. The DNA for the CDR3 is TGTGCCAGCAGCTTGGACCGGACACCTTACGAGCAGTACTTC. It encodes CASSLDRTPYEQYF.

The V gene is TRBV5-1, the J gene TRBJ2-5, with 12 bases identical to TRBD2. CDR1 is SGHRS, CDR2 YFSETQ, per germline. The CDR3 extends over 18 amino acids. J was trimmed by 5 bases and V by 4 bases; bases with no gene match: 15. The CDR3 spells CASSGTGLAGPLLETQYF. CDR3 nucleotide sequence: TGCGCCAGCAGCGGCACTGGACTAGCGGGACCTCTCCTCGAGACCCAGTACTTC. The full variable domain, in which reference TRBV5-1 and TRBJ2-5 provide the parts outside the CDR3, is KAGVTQTPRYLIKTRGQQVTLSCSPISGHRSVSWYQQTPGQGLQFLFEYFSETQRNKGNFPGRFSGRQFSNSRSEMNVSTLELGDSALYLCASSGTGLAGPLLETQYFGPGTRLLVL.

The chain combines TRBV5-1 with TRBJ2-1; D gene unclear. With 1 base removed from V and 4 bases from J, the gap between germline ends came to 15 bases. Germline V CDR1 and CDR2: SGHRS, YFSETQ. This CDR3 has 16 residues. The CDR3 loop is CASSLSPSKEYNEQFF. The CDR3, as DNA: TGCGCCAGCAGCTTGAGCCCGAGCAAGGAGTACAATGAGCAGTTCTTC.

The chain has TRBV6-1 and TRBJ2-1; TRBD1 is a possible D gene (5 bases). The CDR3 runs to 13 residues. V was pared by 8 bases and J by 6 bases, with 14 bases between. Germline assignment: CDR1 MNHNS and CDR2 SASEGT. The CDR3 bases are TGTGCCAGCGTCCTGACAGAACCCAATGAGCAGTTCTTC. Residues: CASVLTEPNEQFF.

This clone was counted a single time. The chain recombines TRBV5-4 with TRBJ1-2; possibly TRBD1 for D (6 bases). Germline-derived CDR1 and CDR2 are SGHNT and YYREEE (reference sequence). This CDR3 is built from 14 residues. Trimming removed 1 base from V and 1 base from J, with 8 bases in between. For the CDR3, the DNA is TGTGCCAGCAGCTTGACAGGGCGTAACTATGGCTACACCTTC. It is translated as CASSLTGRNYGYTF.

This clone was detected only once. The chain recombines TRBV11-2 with TRBJ2-7, with unresolved D. Germline CDR1 reads SGHAT; CDR2 reads FQNNGV. Deletions cut 1 base from V and 2 bases from J, with 9 bases between. This CDR3 spans 14 amino acids. The CDR3 sequence is CASSLGARAYEQYF. Written as DNA, the CDR3 is TGTGCCAGCAGCTTAGGGGCCAGAGCCTACGAGCAGTACTTC.

This clone was observed a few times. The chain employs TRBV19 and TRBJ2-5; 9 nucleotides line up with TRBD2. The germline V gene encodes CDR1 LNHDA and CDR2 SQIVND (reference sequence). V lost 3 bases, J lost 5 bases, and 4 bases stayed unmatched. The CDR3 runs 14 residues. CDR3 sequence (DNA): TGTGCCAGTAGTATGGGACTAGCTTGGGAGACCCAGTACTTC. As protein: CASSMGLAWETQYF.

The chain recombines TRBV10-2 with TRBJ2-1; tentative D call: TRBD2 (6 bases). V was cut by 8 bases and J by 13 bases, with 15 bases left in between. CDR1 is WSHSY, CDR2 SAAADI, per germline. The CDR3 consists of 11 residues. The CDR3 region is CASRETSPQFF. The CDR3 coding sequence is TGCGCCAGCCGAGAGACTAGTCCACAGTTCTTC.

CDR3 loop: CASSIGQGGYNEQFF. DNA of the CDR3: TGTGCCAGTAGTATAGGACAGGGGGGTTACAATGAGCAGTTCTTC. V gene TRBV19 combines with J gene TRBJ2-1; 9 nucleotides match TRBD1. The CDR3 runs to 15 residues. From germline, CDR1 is LNHDA and CDR2 SQIVND (reference sequence). V shed 1 base and J 4 bases; nucleotides not matched to a gene: 2.

The chain carries TRBV7-8 and TRBJ1-1; D may be TRBD1 (6 bases). The V end was cut by 4 bases, the J end by 5 bases, with 17 bases between. The CDR3 loop spans 15 amino acids. Germline values: CDR1 SGHVS, CDR2 FQNEAQ. The CDR3 bases are TGTGCCAGCAGCTCGCTGGCGGGGGCAGTGACTGAAGCTTTCTTT. Translation: CASSSLAGAVTEAFF.

The CDR3 coding sequence is TGTGCCAGCAGCTCTCCCCAACCGGGACAGGGGGCCCGCTACGAGCAGTACTTC. Its translation: CASSSPQPGQGARYEQYF. The gene calls are TRBV7-8 and TRBJ2-7; TRBD1 matches 12 bases. This CDR3 region has 18 residues. Germline V gene data show CDR1 as SGHVS and CDR2 as FQNEAQ. V dropped 4 bases and J dropped 3; count of bases not matched to a gene: 13. Looking up the rest from reference TRBV7-8 and TRBJ2-7 gives the full variable domain: GAGVSQSPRYKVAKRGQDVALRCDPISGHVSLFWYQQALGQGPEFLTYFQNEAQLDKSGLPSDRFFAERPEGSVSTLKIQRTQQEDSAVYLCASSSPQPGQGARYEQYFGPGTRLTVT.

V and J are TRBV6-6 and TRBJ2-7; 7 bases fit TRBD1. The CDR3 has 15 amino acids. After removal of 5 bases from V and 0 bases from J, the junction contained 7 bases not matched to a gene. In germline, CDR1 is MNHNY, CDR2 SVGAGI (reference sequence). CDR3 DNA: TGTGCCAGCAGTGACTGGACAGGCCTCTCCTACGAGCAGTACTTC. Encoded protein: CASSDWTGLSYEQYF.